This T cell receptor (beta chain) stems from a study of T cell repertoires in cytomegalovirus infection. Study at large: Matching HLA type, along with CMV infection, was indicated by public TCR beta signatures.

Regarding this clonotype: The target antigen is unknown.

TCRdb re-derived calls from the reads in MiXCR, one entry per CDR3 protein. The sample includes 650,000 to 900,000 distinct CDR3 sequences, 32% of them seen just once. J gave up 1 base and V 0 bases, and 9 bases lay outside the gene matches. Germline lookup yields CDR1 DFQATT and CDR2 SNEGSKA (reference sequence). The CDR3 contains 18 residues. The TCR originated in a human donor in good health (CMV status not recorded). Some clones in this sample may be carry-over from other donors' samples. The genes are TRBV20-1 and TRBJ1-4; 9 bases match TRBD1. The sample was cultured CD8+ T cells from PBMCs, taken from culture after CMV antigen stimulation. The DNA for the CDR3 is TGCAGTGCTAGAGACAAACTGACAGGGGGTAGAACTAATGAAAAACTGTTTTTT. It encodes CSARDKLTGGRTNEKLFF.